This T cell receptor beta chain was identified in a study of spatial heterogeneity in lung cancer. Looking at the study overall: Raw reads showed each unique TCR and UMI combination turning up more than ten times on average. Study-wide results and caveats: Tumors with more nonsynonymous mutations had more expanded intratumoral alpha and beta TCRs.

This clonotype occurred many times. The antigen remains undetermined. For a library built for alpha chains, this beta chain is a stray read; little rests on its size. This sample's time point: sample taken at primary tumor resection. From tumor, nontumor lung or frozen PBMC, whole RNA was taken unsorted for sequencing. TCRdb independently ran MiXCR on the 5' RACE reads; one entry per CDR3 protein. The table lists under 15,000 distinct CDR3 sequences, more than 5% of them singletons. V was cut by 3 bases and J by 0 bases, with 16 bases left in between. From germline, CDR1 is SGHRS and CDR2 YFSETQ. CDR3 length: 17 residues.

The sequences come from lung tumor tissue, collected at surgery. This clonotype was obtained from a female donor with early-stage non-small cell lung cancer. This chain links TRBV5-1 with TRBJ2-1; D remains ambiguous. DNA for the CDR3: TGCGCCAGCAGCTCGACTGGACCAGGAAGCTCCTACAATGAGCAGTTCTTC. Its protein is CASSSTGPGSSYNEQFF.